Ten or more counts support the clone carrying this TCR beta chain. Its target is not known. This entry belongs to a study of shared clonotypes between healthy human individuals. Replicate sorted-subset PCRs were loaded with 150 to 200 ng DNA, tens of thousands of T cell genomes. Clones were read by immunoSEQ multiplex PCR, and TCRdb kept only the in-frame ones, dropping some. Among over a million clones, 70% to 80% were seen once, and the ten largest hold more than 0.5%. Study-wide results and limits: Several donors held approximately 4.5% of naive CD4 clonotypes in common.

Nashville, Tennessee was home to all donors, each a Caucasian adult. The origin of this receptor is a young man in good health. Some clones in this sample may be carry-over from other donors' samples. The sequenced material came from memory CD4+ T cells from PBMCs. Subset reported: CD45RA-negative fraction.

The CDR3 reads CASSLIYEQYF. CDR3 DNA sequence: TGTGCCAGCAGCTTGATCTACGAGCAGTACTTC. V and J are TRBV5-5 and TRBJ2-7; no definite D call. V was clipped by 1 base and J by 3 bases, with 2 bases between them. The germline V gene encodes CDR1 SGHKS and CDR2 YYEKEE (reference sequence). The CDR3 is made up of 11 amino acids.